These 8 T cell receptor beta chains were sequenced from one sample in a study of post-analysis software for immune sequencing data. Built from TCR beta cDNA, the libraries had unique molecular identifiers in them. In TCRdb, the PCR reads were re-called with MiXCR into one record per CDR3 protein. Of approximately 660,000 distinct CDR3 sequences listed, approximately 59% are singletons. Whole-study results and caveats: Higher frequency in patients than in controls was seen for five TRBV segments, with TRBV5-6, TRBV5-1 and TRBV20-1 among them.

Their antigen targets remain unknown. Sequencing used blood. The origin of the receptors is a girl aged 2-10 years with multiple sclerosis.

The chain links TRBV20-1 to TRBJ2-5; D is perhaps TRBD1 (5 bases). The J call may be in error: the DNA end matches TRBJ2-7 better. The CDR3 is 13 residues long. CDR1 is DFQATT, CDR2 SNEGSKA, per germline (reference sequence). This CDR3 reads CSCRVSRSDEQYF. The CDR3 nucleotides read TGCAGCTGCAGGGTCTCGAGGTCTGACGAGCAGTACTTC.

This chain links TRBV12-3 or TRBV12-4 with TRBJ2-7; 11 bases agree with TRBD1. The CDR3 has 13 residues. V shed 8 bases and J 6 bases; nucleotides not matched to a gene: 6. The CDR3 is CASGRTGGCEQYF. In DNA form, the CDR3 reads TGTGCCAGCGGTAGGACAGGGGGCTGCGAGCAGTACTTC.

The rearrangement links TRBV9 to TRBJ2-3, with a possible D match to TRBD2 (5 bases). Germline lookup yields CDR1 SGDLS and CDR2 YYNGEE. V lost 4 bases and J 12 bases, leaving 15 bases between the germline ends. The CDR3 runs 12 residues. The CDR3 protein is CASSIGSIPQYF. In DNA form, the CDR3 reads TGTGCCAGCAGCATAGGGAGTATCCCCCAGTATTTT.

The CDR3 coding sequence is TGCAGTGCTGCCCCGGGACTAGCGATCTACAATGAGCAGTTCTTC. It encodes CSAAPGLAIYNEQFF. V usage is TRBV20-1 and J usage is TRBJ2-1, with 10 bases identical to TRBD2. The ends lost 5 bases at V and 3 bases at J; junction bases unmatched: 7. The CDR3 spans 15 residues. Per the germline V gene, CDR1 is DFQATT and CDR2 is SNEGSKA (reference sequence).

This chain connects TRBV2 to TRBJ2-3, with D perhaps assigned TRBD1 or TRBD2 (5 bases each). Germline CDR1 SNHLY, CDR2 FYNNEI. This CDR3 region has 13 residues. With 10 bases removed from V and 2 bases from J, the gap between germline ends came to 13 bases. The chain's CDR3 is CATRAGITDTQYF. The CDR3 DNA reads TGTGCCACGCGGGCAGGGATCACAGATACGCAGTATTTT.

The V gene is TRBV20-1, the J gene TRBJ2-7; 11 nucleotides match TRBD2. Germline V gives CDR1 DFQATT, CDR2 SNEGSKA (reference sequence). The CDR3 length is 14 residues. J was trimmed by 4 bases and V by 6 bases; bases with no gene match: 8. CDR3 in amino acids: CSAGGLAGDYEQYF. For the CDR3, the DNA is TGCAGTGCCGGAGGACTAGCGGGCGATTACGAGCAGTACTTC.

The chain links TRBV6-4 to TRBJ2-3; D not certain. Germline V lookup: CDR1 MRHNA, CDR2 SNTAGT. The CDR3 sequence is 13 residues long. Trimming took 2 bases from V and 2 from J, leaving 5 bases between them. The CDR3 sequence: CASSDNPTDTQYF. The CDR3 nucleotides are TGTGCCAGCAGTGACAACCCCACAGATACGCAGTATTTT.

This clonotype was counted only a few times. The rearrangement links TRBV20-1 to TRBJ2-3; D is perhaps TRBD1 (7 bases). V gave up 0 bases and J gave up 5 bases, with 15 bases separating them. This CDR3 has 15 amino acids. Germline V gene lookup returns CDR1 DFQATT and CDR2 SNEGSKA (reference sequence). The CDR3 is CSAREGGGRLDTQYF. As DNA, the CDR3 is TGCAGTGCTAGAGAAGGAGGGGGCAGGCTAGATACGCAGTATTTT.